Below, 16 T cell receptor beta chains from the same sample are listed, as sequenced in a study of blood T cell repertoires in COVID-19. TCRdb's table, derived via immunoSEQ multiplex PCR, lists solely in-frame clones and lacks some. The data contain approximately 220,000 clones, about four fifths of them seen just once; the ten biggest clones take up around 4.7%. Sequencing used peripheral blood. The receptor set was obtained from a woman in her sixties or seventies with acute or convalescent COVID-19.

The genes are TRBV28 and TRBJ1-3; maybe TRBD1 (5 bases). The CDR3 totals 15 residues. Germline V gene lookup returns CDR1 MDHEN and CDR2 SYDVKM. Trimming cost V 3 bases and J 0 bases, with 9 bases left between them. Here the CDR3 reads CASSFQGGSGNTIYF. The CDR3 DNA reads TGTGCCAGCAGTTTTCAGGGCGGCTCTGGAAACACCATATATTTT.

This rearrangement joins TRBV5-1 to TRBJ1-1; no firm D call. The V end was cut by 0 bases, the J end by 0 bases, with 6 bases between. The CDR3 is 14 amino acids. The germline V gene has CDR1 SGHRS and CDR2 YFSETQ. The CDR3 sequence is CASSLERLNTEAFF. The CDR3 DNA reads as TGCGCCAGCAGCTTGGAGAGATTGAACACTGAAGCTTTCTTT.

Here the CDR3 DNA reads TGTGCCAGCAGTGACAGGGCATCGTTGAGCTCTGGGGCCAACGTCCTGACTTTC. Protein sequence: CASSDRASLSSGANVLTF. The V and J genes are TRBV2 and TRBJ2-6; D perhaps matches TRBD1 (5 bases). The CDR3 length is 18 residues. Trimming left V 3 bases short and J 0 bases short, with 15 bases between. In germline, CDR1 is SNHLY, CDR2 FYNNEI.

The rearrangement uses TRBV15 and TRBJ1-2; no clear D. Trimming cost V 0 bases and J 5 bases, with 10 bases left between them. This CDR3 comprises 14 residues. Germline loops: CDR1 LNHNV, CDR2 YYDKDF (reference sequence). The CDR3 coding sequence is TGTGCCACCAGCAGAGATCAGCGGCAATATGGCTACACCTTC. Translation gives CATSRDQRQYGYTF.

The gene calls are TRBV6-5 and TRBJ1-1, with TRBD1 matching over 7 bases. The junction had 5 bases not matched to a gene; V was cut back by 8 bases and J by 5 bases. The CDR3 is 12 amino acids. Looked up from germline, CDR1 is MNHEY and CDR2 is SVGAGI. Written as DNA, the CDR3 is TGTGCCAGCCTTAACAGGGGAACTGAAGCTTTCTTT. Translation gives CASLNRGTEAFF.

The V gene is TRBV7-9, the J gene TRBJ2-1; maybe TRBD2 (6 bases). This CDR3 comprises 16 residues. CDR1 SEHNR and CDR2 FQNEAQ come from the germline V gene (reference sequence). The V gene lost 2 bases and the J gene lost 6 bases, with 17 bases spanning the gap. CDR3 region: CASSLLGYSGSNEQFF. The CDR3 DNA is TGTGCCAGCAGCTTACTGGGCTATAGCGGCTCCAATGAGCAGTTCTTC.

The V call is TRBV2, the J call TRBJ1-2, with D unresolved. The CDR3 spans 12 residues. In germline, CDR1 is SNHLY, CDR2 FYNNEI. V was trimmed by 3 bases and J by 8 bases, leaving 10 bases between them. CDR3 loop: CASSDNGYGYTF. The CDR3 nucleotides read TGTGCCAGCAGTGATAACGGGTACGGCTACACCTTC.

The rearrangement uses TRBV11-2 and TRBJ1-5; D call uncertain. The CDR3 has 14 residues. Per the germline V gene, CDR1 is SGHAT and CDR2 is FQNNGV. The germline V and J ends were trimmed by 0 bases and 6 bases, with 9 bases remaining between them. The CDR3 nucleotides are TGTGCCAGCAGCTTAGATCGACGGGGTCAGCCCCAGCATTTT. It is translated as CASSLDRRGQPQHF.

The chain uses TRBV28 and TRBJ2-2; 10 bases match TRBD1. CDR3 size: 18 residues. Germline-derived CDR1 and CDR2 are MDHEN and SYDVKM. Germline trimming cut 5 bases from V and 4 bases from J; bases unmatched to any gene: 13. This chain's CDR3 is CASSPVQPGTGVTGELFF. CDR3 DNA sequence: TGTGCCAGCAGTCCCGTACAACCCGGGACAGGGGTCACCGGGGAGCTGTTTTTT.

The rearrangement uses TRBV2 and TRBJ1-6; no reliable D call. Looked up from germline, CDR1 is SNHLY and CDR2 is FYNNEI. This CDR3 has 14 amino acids. V was shortened by 6 bases and J by 5 bases, with 11 bases between the two germline ends. The chain's CDR3 is CASRETADNSPLHF. CDR3 bases: TGTGCCAGCAGGGAGACGGCAGATAATTCACCCCTCCACTTT.

J is TRBJ2-7 and V is TRBV6-5; 8 bases line up with TRBD1. Per germline, CDR1 MNHEY and CDR2 SVGAGI. This CDR3 region has 13 residues. Germline trimming cut 7 bases from V and 3 bases from J; bases unmatched to any gene: 5. The CDR3 loop reads CASNQGANYEQYF. The CDR3 coding sequence is TGTGCCAGCAACCAGGGGGCGAACTACGAGCAGTACTTC.

The CDR3 DNA reads as TGTGCCAGCAGCGCACTCTCCGCTCCGGGCTATGGCTACACCTTC. It is translated as CASSALSAPGYGYTF. This chain uses TRBV9 with TRBJ1-2; D ambiguous. CDR1 SGDLS and CDR2 YYNGEE come from the germline V gene. The length of the CDR3 is 15 residues. V was pared by 3 bases and J by 4 bases, with 16 bases between.

The chain is built from TRBV18 and TRBJ2-7; D is perhaps TRBD2 (5 bases). CDR1 is KGHSH, CDR2 LQKENI, per germline. V was cut by 1 base and J by 3 bases, with 16 bases left in between. This CDR3 has 16 residues. The CDR3 region has the DNA TGTGCCAGCTCACCACAACGCCACCTGAGCGGCTACGAGCAGTACTTC. Its protein is CASSPQRHLSGYEQYF.

The rearrangement joins TRBV21-1 to TRBJ2-3; the D call TRBD2 from the table was never checked on the DNA. TRBV21-1 is an annotated pseudogene. There are 20 residues in the CDR3. The chain's CDR3 is CASSKTPSGGLSVSTDTQYF. DNA for the CDR3: TGTGCCAGCAGCAAAACTCCTAGCGGGGGCCTTTCAGTTAGCACAGATACGCAGTATTTT.

CDR3 region: CASSYGTGMYEQYF. CDR3 bases: TGTGCCAGCAGTTACGGGACAGGCATGTACGAGCAGTACTTC. The V and J genes are TRBV6-2 or TRBV6-3 and TRBJ2-7, with 8 bases lining up with TRBD1. In germline, CDR1 is MNHEY, CDR2 SVGEGT. The CDR3 consists of 14 residues. V shed 2 bases, J shed 4 bases, and the junction held 4 bases outside the gene matches.

This clone was counted between two and nine times. CDR3 loop: CASSMGRGFNYGYTF. For the CDR3, the DNA is TGTGCCAGTAGTATGGGGAGGGGTTTCAACTATGGCTACACCTTC. The rearrangement links TRBV19 to TRBJ1-2; possible D gene TRBD1, 5 bases. Germline values: CDR1 LNHDA, CDR2 SQIVND (reference sequence). The CDR3 is 15 amino acids. Trimming left V 3 bases short and J 2 bases short, with 13 bases between.